This TCR beta chain is drawn from a study of blood T cell repertoires in COVID-19. Looking at the study overall: The United States, Italy and Spain supplied acute and convalescent COVID-19 samples.

This clone was seen only once. After removal of 5 bases from V and 3 bases from J, the junction contained 3 bases not matched to a gene. Germline CDR1 reads SGHTA; CDR2 reads FQGTGA. The CDR3 consists of 13 residues. Authors' analysis steps: Cell counts per sample came from amplifying reference gene primers. This table comes from immunoSEQ multiplex PCR, and its TCRdb copy is limited to in-frame clones, with some not included. That table supplies the V and J calls and clone size; D and trimming were determined from the DNA. Altogether some 200,000 clones are present, around 82% being singletons, with the ten largest covering approximately 7.2%.

This chain links TRBV7-3 with TRBJ1-2; 7 positions agree with TRBD1. Material for sequencing was peripheral blood. The origin of this receptor is an older woman with acute or convalescent COVID-19. The CDR3, as DNA: TGTGCCAGCAGCGAGGGGGCGGACTATGGCTACACCTTC. It codes for CASSEGADYGYTF.